This T cell receptor beta chain emerged from a study of read filtering for tumor transcriptome and immune sequencing. Overall study: Patients were approximately 17 male and some 13 female, mean age approximately 70 years, range roughly 47 to 85. R-ISS stage counts were under ten for I, about 15 for II, more than 5 for III. General study points: Even smaller IR-seq throughput identified most shared clonotypes.

The sample holds many counts of this clonotype. The antigen is not known. Trimming removed 4 bases from V and 1 base from J; junction bases left unmatched: 3. This CDR3 has 15 residues. Germline-derived CDR1 and CDR2 are LGHDT and YNNKEL (reference sequence). Bone marrow was sampled from every patient at the time of active disease. This library used roughly 0.4 ug RNA and molecular barcoded adaptors spanning alpha/delta and beta/gamma chains. TCRdb ran MiXCR on the reads and lists one entry per CDR3 protein. The sample contains 25,000 to 35,000 distinct CDR3 sequences, around 14% of which appear only once.

This sequence joins TRBV3-1 and TRBJ2-1, with TRBD2 identical over 8 bases. The clonotype comes from a donor at least 40 years old with multiple myeloma. The specimen sequenced was a population of CD138-negative cells sorted from bone marrow. Here the CDR3 DNA reads TGTGCCAGCAGCCTCGGGACTAGATCCTACAATGAGCAGTTCTTC. Its translation: CASSLGTRSYNEQFF.